The 4 T cell receptor beta chains presented below share a single source sample, sequenced in a study of blood T cell repertoires in COVID-19. Data came from immunoSEQ multiplex PCR; TCRdb stores just in-frame clones and leaves some out. The sample consists of hundreds of thousands of clones, around 91% of them appearing once. Sequenced input: PBMCs or T cells enriched from blood (not recorded which). The receptors originated from a man aged 18 to 29 who had recovered from COVID-19.

This rearrangement joins TRBV30 to TRBJ1-5; D possibly corresponds to TRBD1 (5 bases). This CDR3 region has 13 residues. The V gene lost 0 bases and the J gene lost 7 bases, with 10 bases spanning the gap. The germline CDR1 and CDR2 sequences are GTSNPN and SVGIG (reference sequence). CDR3 region: CAWSVAGRQPQHF. CDR3 coding DNA: TGTGCCTGGAGTGTAGCGGGGCGCCAGCCCCAGCATTTT. Full variable domain (missing parts from reference TRBV30 and TRBJ1-5): SQTIHQWPATLVQPVGSPLSLECTVEGTSNPNLYWYRQAAGRGLQLLFYSVGIGQISSEVPQNLSASRPQDRQFILSSKKLLLSDSGFYLCAWSVAGRQPQHFGDGTRLSIL.

This rearrangement joins TRBV18 to TRBJ2-7; 9 bases line up with TRBD2. V gave up 5 bases and J gave up 3 bases; unmatched junction bases: 5. CDR1 and CDR2 (germline): KGHSH, LQKENI. CDR3 length: 14 residues. The CDR3 region has the DNA TGTGCCAGCTCATTGGGACTAGCAAACTACGAGCAGTACTTC. As protein: CASSLGLANYEQYF.

The genes are TRBV28 and TRBJ1-6, with no clear D. Per the germline V gene, CDR1 is MDHEN and CDR2 is SYDVKM. This CDR3 has 14 amino acids. V lost 5 bases, J lost 10 bases, and 15 bases lay in between. CDR3 region: CASSPVLDSSPLHF. The CDR3 DNA sequence: TGTGCCAGCAGTCCGGTCCTTGATTCCTCACCCCTCCACTTT.

The gene calls are TRBV4-1 and TRBJ2-1, with D maybe TRBD2 (6 bases). V was shortened by 4 bases and J by 4 bases, with 14 bases between the two germline ends. The germline CDR1 and CDR2 sequences are MGHRA and YSYEKL. This CDR3 is built from 15 residues. The CDR3 DNA is TGCGCCAGCAGCCTCGTTCTAGCGCAGTACAATGAGCAGTTCTTC. It is translated as CASSLVLAQYNEQFF.